This T cell receptor beta chain was captured in a study of cytomegalovirus exposure and HLA in healthy donors. Study results and caveats: Reportedly, HLA-A and HLA-B alleles of most subjects were accurately predicted from TCR beta. In a later analysis, donors in an Asian-associated ancestry cluster reportedly had fewer N-insertions in productive TCRs than the cohort mean. Earlier findings revealed that most TCR beta V segments proved productive either about 87% or about 30% of the time. A list of approximately 150 TCR beta chains associated with cytomegalovirus was given.

Regarding this clone: What it binds is not known.

The PCR employed 60 Vbeta primers together with 13 Jbeta primers. The table came from immunoSEQ multiplex PCR; TCRdb's copy has only in-frame clones and leaves some out. The sample consists of some 140,000 clones, less than 85% of them appearing once. The germline V and J ends were trimmed by 6 bases and 5 bases, with 5 bases remaining between them. The CDR3 covers 10 residues. The germline gives CDR1 MDHEN, CDR2 SYDVKM. The material sequenced was PBMCs. This TCR derives from a woman aged 50 to 60 in good health and CMV-seropositive. The rearrangement uses TRBV28 and TRBJ2-7; D ambiguous. The CDR3, as DNA: TGTGCCAGCAGGGCCCACGAGCAGTACTTC. Its protein product is CASRAHEQYF.